Listed here is a single T cell receptor (beta chain). The data were obtained in a study of T cell changes during pregnancy in multiple sclerosis. Produced via immunoSEQ multiplex PCR; TCRdb's table is partial and in-frame only. This table holds around 80,000 clones, roughly 94% found once. This specimen consisted of peripheral blood, obtained before pregnancy. The TCR was taken from a female donor with multiple sclerosis, enrolled in a pregnancy study.

CDR3 loop: CASSPDRAGNTIYF. CDR3 nucleotides: TGTGCCAGCAGTCCTGACAGGGCAGGAAACACCATATATTTT. The gene calls are TRBV6-6 and TRBJ1-3, with TRBD1 matching 7 bases. J lost 4 bases, V lost 5 bases, and 5 bases had no gene match. CDR1 and CDR2 (germline): MNHNY, SVGAGI (reference sequence). This CDR3 region has 14 residues.